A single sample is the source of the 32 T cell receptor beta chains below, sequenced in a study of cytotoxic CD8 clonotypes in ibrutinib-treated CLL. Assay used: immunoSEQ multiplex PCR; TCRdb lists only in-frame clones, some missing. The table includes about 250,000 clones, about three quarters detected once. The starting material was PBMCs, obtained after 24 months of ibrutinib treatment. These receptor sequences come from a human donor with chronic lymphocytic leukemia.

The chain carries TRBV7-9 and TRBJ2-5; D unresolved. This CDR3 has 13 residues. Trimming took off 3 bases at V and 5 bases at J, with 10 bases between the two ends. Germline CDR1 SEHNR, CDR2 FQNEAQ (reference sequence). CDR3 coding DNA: TGTGCCAGCAGCTTCCCCACTGTGGAGACCCAGTACTTC. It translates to CASSFPTVETQYF.

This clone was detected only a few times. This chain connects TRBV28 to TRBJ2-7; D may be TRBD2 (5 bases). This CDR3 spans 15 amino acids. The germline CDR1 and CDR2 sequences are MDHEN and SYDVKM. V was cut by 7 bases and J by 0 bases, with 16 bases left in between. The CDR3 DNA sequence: TGTGCCAGCACAGAACTAGGACCTAGCTCCTACGAGCAGTACTTC. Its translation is CASTELGPSSYEQYF.

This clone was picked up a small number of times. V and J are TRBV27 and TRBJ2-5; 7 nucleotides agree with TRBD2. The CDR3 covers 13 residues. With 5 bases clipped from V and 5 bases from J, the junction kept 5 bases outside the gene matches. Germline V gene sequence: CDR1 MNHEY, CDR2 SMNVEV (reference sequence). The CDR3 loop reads CASSLRGGETQYF. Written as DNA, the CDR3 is TGTGCCAGCAGTCTAAGGGGAGGGGAGACCCAGTACTTC.

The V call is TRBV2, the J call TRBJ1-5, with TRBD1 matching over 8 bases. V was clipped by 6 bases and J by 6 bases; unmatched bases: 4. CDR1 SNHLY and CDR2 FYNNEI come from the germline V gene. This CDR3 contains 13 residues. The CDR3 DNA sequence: TGTGCCAGCAGCCTCGACAGGGGTCAGCCCCAGCATTTT. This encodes CASSLDRGQPQHF. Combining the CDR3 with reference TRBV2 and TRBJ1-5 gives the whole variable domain EPEVTQTPSHQVTQMGQEVILRCVPISNHLYFYWYRQILGQKVEFLVSFYNNEISEKSEIFDDQFSVERPDGSNFTLKIRSTKLEDSAMYFCASSLDRGQPQHFGDGTRLSIL.

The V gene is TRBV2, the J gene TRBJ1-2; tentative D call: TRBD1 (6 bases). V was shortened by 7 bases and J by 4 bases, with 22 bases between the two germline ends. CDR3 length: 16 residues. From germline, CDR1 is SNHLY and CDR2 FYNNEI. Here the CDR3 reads CASILREGDGTYGYTF. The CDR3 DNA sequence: TGTGCCAGCATCCTCCGGGAGGGGGACGGAACCTATGGCTACACCTTC.

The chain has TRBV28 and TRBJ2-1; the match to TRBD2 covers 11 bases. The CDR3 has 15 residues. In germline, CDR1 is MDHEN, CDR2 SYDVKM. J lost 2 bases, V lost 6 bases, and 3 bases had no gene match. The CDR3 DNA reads TGTGCCAGCAGGGGGACTAGCGGCCCCTACAATGAGCAGTTCTTC. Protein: CASRGTSGPYNEQFF. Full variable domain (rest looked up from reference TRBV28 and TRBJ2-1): DVKVTQSSRYLVKRTGEKVFLECVQDMDHENMFWYRQDPGLGLRLIYFSYDVKMKEKGDIPEGYSVSREKKERFSLILESASTNQTSMYLCASRGTSGPYNEQFFGPGTRLTVL.

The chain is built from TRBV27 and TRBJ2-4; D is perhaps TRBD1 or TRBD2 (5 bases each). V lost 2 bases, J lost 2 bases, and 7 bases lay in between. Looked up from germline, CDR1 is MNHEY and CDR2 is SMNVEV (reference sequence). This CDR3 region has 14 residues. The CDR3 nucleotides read TGTGCCAGCAGTTTAGAGGGGTCCAAAAACATTCAGTACTTC. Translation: CASSLEGSKNIQYF.

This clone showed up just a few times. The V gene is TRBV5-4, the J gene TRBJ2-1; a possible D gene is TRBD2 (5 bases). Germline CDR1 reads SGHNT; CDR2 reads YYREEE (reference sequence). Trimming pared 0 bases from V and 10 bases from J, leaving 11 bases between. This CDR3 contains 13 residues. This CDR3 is CASSLGWEWEQFF. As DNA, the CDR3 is TGTGCCAGCAGCTTGGGGTGGGAGTGGGAGCAGTTCTTC.

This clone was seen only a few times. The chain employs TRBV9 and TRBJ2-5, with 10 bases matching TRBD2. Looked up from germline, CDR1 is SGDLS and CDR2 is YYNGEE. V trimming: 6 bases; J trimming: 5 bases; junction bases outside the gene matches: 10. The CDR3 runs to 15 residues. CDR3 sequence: CASNSLAGAWETQYF. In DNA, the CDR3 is TGTGCCAGCAACTCCCTAGCGGGAGCATGGGAGACCCAGTACTTC.

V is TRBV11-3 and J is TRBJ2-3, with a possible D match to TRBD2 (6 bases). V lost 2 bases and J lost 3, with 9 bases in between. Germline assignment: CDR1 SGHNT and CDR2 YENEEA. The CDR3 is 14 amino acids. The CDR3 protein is CASSLSGFTDTQYF. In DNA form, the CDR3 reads TGTGCCAGCAGCTTAAGCGGGTTTACAGATACGCAGTATTTT.

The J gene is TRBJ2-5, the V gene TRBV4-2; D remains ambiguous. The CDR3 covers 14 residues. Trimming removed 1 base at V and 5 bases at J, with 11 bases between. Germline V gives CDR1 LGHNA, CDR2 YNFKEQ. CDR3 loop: CASSQGGHGETQYF. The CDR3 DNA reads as TGTGCCAGCAGCCAAGGCGGCCATGGGGAGACCCAGTACTTC.

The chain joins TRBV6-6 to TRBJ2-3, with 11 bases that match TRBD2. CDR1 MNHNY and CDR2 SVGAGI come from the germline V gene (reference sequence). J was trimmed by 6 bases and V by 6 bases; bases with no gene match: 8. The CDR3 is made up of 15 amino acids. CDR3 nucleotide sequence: TGTGCCAGCAGGGGGACTAGCGGCCAGCCTGATACGCAGTATTTT. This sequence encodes CASRGTSGQPDTQYF.

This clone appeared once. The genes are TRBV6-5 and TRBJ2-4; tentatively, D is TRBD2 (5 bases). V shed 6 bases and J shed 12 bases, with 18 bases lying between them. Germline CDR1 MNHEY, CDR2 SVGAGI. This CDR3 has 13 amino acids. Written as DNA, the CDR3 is TGTGCCAGCAGCCCGCGGGCGGACCGAACTCAGTACTTC. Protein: CASSPRADRTQYF.

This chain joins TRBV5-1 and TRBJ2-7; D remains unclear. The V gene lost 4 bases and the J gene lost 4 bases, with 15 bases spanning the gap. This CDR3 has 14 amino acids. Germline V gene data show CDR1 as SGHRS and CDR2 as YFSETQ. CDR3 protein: CASSKGPTEYEQYF. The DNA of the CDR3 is TGCGCCAGCAGCAAGGGCCCTACCGAATACGAGCAGTACTTC.

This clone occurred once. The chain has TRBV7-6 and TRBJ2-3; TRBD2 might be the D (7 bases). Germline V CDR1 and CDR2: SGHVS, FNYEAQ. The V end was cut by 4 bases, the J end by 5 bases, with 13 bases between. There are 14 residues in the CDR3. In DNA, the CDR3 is TGTGCCAGCAGCTACGGAGGGGGGGGAGATACGCAGTATTTT. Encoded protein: CASSYGGGGDTQYF.

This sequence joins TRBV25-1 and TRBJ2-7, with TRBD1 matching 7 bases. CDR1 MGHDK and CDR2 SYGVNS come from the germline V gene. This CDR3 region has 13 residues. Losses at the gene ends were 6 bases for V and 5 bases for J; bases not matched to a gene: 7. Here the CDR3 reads CASRQGPWNEQYF. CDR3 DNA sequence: TGTGCCAGCAGACAGGGGCCGTGGAACGAGCAGTACTTC.

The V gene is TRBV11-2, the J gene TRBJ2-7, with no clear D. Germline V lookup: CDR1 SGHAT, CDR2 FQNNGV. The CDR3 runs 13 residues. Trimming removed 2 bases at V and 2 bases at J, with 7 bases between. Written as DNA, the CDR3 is TGTGCCAGCAGCTTACAAGTCGCCTACGAGCAGTACTTC. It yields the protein CASSLQVAYEQYF.

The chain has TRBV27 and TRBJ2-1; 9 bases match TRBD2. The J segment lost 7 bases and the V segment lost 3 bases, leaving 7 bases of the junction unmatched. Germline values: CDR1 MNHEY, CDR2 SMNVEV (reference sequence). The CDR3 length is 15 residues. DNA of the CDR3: TGTGCCAGCAGTTTTTTGGGACTAGCAGCAAATGAGCAGTTCTTC. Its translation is CASSFLGLAANEQFF.

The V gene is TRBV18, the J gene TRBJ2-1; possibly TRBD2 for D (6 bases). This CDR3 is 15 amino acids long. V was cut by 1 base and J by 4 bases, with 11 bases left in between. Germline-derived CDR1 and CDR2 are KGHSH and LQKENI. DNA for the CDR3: TGTGCCAGCTCACCACGGGTCGGGGGATACAATGAGCAGTTCTTC. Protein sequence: CASSPRVGGYNEQFF.

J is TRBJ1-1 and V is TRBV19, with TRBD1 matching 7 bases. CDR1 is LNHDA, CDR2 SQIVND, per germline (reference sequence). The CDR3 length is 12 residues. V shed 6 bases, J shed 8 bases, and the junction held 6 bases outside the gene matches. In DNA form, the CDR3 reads TGTGCCAGTAGATCGAACAGGGGCGAAGCTTTCTTT. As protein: CASRSNRGEAFF. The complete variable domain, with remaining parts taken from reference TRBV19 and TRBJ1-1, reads DGGITQSPKYLFRKEGQNVTLSCEQNLNHDAMYWYRQDPGQGLRLIYYSQIVNDFQKGDIAEGYSVSREKKESFPLTVTSAQKNPTAFYLCASRSNRGEAFFGQGTRLTVV.

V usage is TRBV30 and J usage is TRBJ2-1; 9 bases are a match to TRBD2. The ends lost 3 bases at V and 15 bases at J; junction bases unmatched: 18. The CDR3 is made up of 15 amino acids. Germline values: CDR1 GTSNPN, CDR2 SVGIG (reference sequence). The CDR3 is CAWSSRRSGGNHGFF. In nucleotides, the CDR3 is TGTGCCTGGAGCTCAAGAAGGAGCGGGGGGAATCACGGGTTCTTC.

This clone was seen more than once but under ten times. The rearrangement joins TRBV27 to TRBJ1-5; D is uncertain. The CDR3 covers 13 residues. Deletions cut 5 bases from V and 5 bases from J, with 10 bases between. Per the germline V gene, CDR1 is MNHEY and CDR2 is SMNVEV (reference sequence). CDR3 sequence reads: CASSTYRDQPQHF. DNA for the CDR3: TGTGCCAGCAGTACCTATAGAGATCAGCCCCAGCATTTT.

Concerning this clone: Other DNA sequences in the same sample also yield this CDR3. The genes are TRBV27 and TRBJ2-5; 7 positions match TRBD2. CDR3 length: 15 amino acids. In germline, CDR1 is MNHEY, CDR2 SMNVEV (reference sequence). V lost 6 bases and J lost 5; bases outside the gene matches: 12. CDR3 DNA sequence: TGTGCCAGCAGCTGGGGGGGGAGGGCCCTTGAGACCCAGTACTTC. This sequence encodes CASSWGGRALETQYF.

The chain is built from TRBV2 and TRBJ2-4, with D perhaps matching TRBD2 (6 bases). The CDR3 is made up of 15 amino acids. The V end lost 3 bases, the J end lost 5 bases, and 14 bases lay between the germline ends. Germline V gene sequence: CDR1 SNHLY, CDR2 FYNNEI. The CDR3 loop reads CASSEGGPAENIQYF. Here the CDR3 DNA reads TGTGCCAGCAGTGAGGGGGGACCTGCAGAAAACATTCAGTACTTC.

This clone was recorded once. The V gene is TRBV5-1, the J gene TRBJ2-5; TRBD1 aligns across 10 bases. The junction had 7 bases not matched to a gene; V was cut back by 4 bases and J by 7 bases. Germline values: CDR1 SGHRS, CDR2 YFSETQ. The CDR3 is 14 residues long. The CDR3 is CASSARTGGGTQYF. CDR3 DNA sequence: TGCGCCAGCAGCGCCCGGACAGGGGGAGGGACCCAGTACTTC.

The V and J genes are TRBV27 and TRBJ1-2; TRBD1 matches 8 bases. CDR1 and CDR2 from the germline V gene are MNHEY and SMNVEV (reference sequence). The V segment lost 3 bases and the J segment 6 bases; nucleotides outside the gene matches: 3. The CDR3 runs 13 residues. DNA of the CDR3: TGTGCCAGCAGTTTCCCAGGGGGCGATGGCTACACCTTC. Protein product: CASSFPGGDGYTF.

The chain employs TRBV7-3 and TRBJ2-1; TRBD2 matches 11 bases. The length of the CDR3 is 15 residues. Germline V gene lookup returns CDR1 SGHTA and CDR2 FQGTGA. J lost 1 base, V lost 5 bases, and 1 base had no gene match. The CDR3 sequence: CASSPSGGSYNEQFF. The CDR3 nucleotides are TGTGCCAGCAGCCCTAGCGGGGGGTCCTACAATGAGCAGTTCTTC.

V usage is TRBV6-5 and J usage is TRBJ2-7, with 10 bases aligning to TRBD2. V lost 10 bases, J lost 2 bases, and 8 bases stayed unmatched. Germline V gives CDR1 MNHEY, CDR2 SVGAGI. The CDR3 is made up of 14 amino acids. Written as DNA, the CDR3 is TGTGCCACGATAAGAGCGGGAGGGCCCTACGAGCAGTACTTC. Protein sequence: CATIRAGGPYEQYF.

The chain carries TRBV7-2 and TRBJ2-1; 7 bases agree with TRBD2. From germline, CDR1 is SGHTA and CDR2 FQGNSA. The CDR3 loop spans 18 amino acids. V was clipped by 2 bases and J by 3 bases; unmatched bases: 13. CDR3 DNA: TGTGCCAGCAGCTTATTACGACCGTCAGCGGGGATCTACAATGAGCAGTTCTTC. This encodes CASSLLRPSAGIYNEQFF.

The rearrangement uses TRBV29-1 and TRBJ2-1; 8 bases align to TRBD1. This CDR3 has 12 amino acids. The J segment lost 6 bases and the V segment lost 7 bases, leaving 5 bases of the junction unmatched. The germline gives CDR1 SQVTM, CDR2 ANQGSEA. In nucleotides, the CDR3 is TGCAGCGCCGGACAGGGTGGCAATGAGCAGTTCTTC. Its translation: CSAGQGGNEQFF.

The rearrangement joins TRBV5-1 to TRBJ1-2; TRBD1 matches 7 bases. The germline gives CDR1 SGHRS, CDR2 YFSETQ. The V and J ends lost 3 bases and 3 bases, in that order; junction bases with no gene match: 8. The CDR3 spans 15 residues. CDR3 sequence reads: CASSYTGASDYGYTF. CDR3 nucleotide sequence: TGCGCCAGCAGCTATACAGGGGCGAGCGACTATGGCTACACCTTC.

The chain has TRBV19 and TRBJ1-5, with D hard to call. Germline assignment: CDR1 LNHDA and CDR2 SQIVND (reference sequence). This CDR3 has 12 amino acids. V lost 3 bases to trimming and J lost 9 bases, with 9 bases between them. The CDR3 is CASSIMGWPQHF. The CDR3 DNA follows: TGTGCCAGTAGTATTATGGGCTGGCCCCAGCATTTT.